These 9 T cell receptor beta chains were all obtained from the same sample, sequenced in a study of T cells after yellow fever vaccination. Each CDR3 protein is one row after TCRdb ran MiXCR on the 5' RACE reads. This sample has 100,000 to 150,000 distinct CDR3 sequences, with about 8.8% found just once. The sequencing here drew on CD8+ T cells sorted from PBMCs, taken on the day of the yellow fever booster vaccination. All receptors come from a man aged 18 to 29 who received the YFV17D yellow fever vaccine.

The chain employs TRBV5-6 and TRBJ2-7, with TRBD2 identical over 12 bases. V was pared by 0 bases and J by 3 bases, with 10 bases of the junction left unmatched. Germline V lookup: CDR1 SGHDT, CDR2 YYEEEE. The CDR3 extends over 18 amino acids. The CDR3 here is CASSLDSAGLAGFYEQYF. CDR3 bases: TGTGCCAGCAGCTTGGATAGTGCAGGACTAGCGGGATTCTACGAGCAGTACTTC.

The chain combines TRBV25-1 with TRBJ1-1, with unresolved D. Looked up from germline, CDR1 is MGHDK and CDR2 is SYGVNS. CDR3 length: 12 amino acids. Trimming took 0 bases from V and 7 from J, leaving 6 bases between them. CDR3 coding DNA: TGTGCCAGCAGTGAATACGGGTTTGAAGCTTTCTTT. This translates into CASSEYGFEAFF. The full variable domain, completed using reference TRBV25-1 and TRBJ1-1, is EADIYQTPRYLVIGTGKKITLECSQTMGHDKMYWYQQDPGMELHLIHYSYGVNSTEKGDLSSESTVSRIRTEHFPLTLESARPSHTSQYLCASSEYGFEAFFGQGTRLTVV.

The V gene is TRBV7-8, the J gene TRBJ1-1, with TRBD1 identical over 7 bases. The CDR3 has 14 residues. Germline V lookup: CDR1 SGHVS, CDR2 FQNEAQ. V dropped 0 bases and J dropped 3; count of bases not matched to a gene: 1. The CDR3 here is CASSLARGHTEAFF. CDR3 DNA sequence: TGTGCCAGCAGCTTAGCGAGGGGGCACACTGAAGCTTTCTTT.

The rearrangement joins TRBV3-1 to TRBJ2-3, with D possibly being TRBD1 (9 bases). CDR1 and CDR2 from the germline V gene are LGHDT and YNNKEL (reference sequence). The CDR3 loop spans 18 amino acids. The V and J ends lost 4 bases and 5 bases respectively, with 25 bases between them. The CDR3 DNA is TGTGCCAGCAGCCCCTCTTCGACAGGGGGACTAGTGGGAGATACGCAGTATTTT. Amino acid sequence: CASSPSSTGGLVGDTQYF.

This clonotype was seen more than once but under ten times. In DNA, the CDR3 is TGTGCCAGCAGCTGGACAGGCACGGGTTCCTACGAGCAGTACTTC. Translating gives CASSWTGTGSYEQYF. This chain joins TRBV7-8 and TRBJ2-7; 7 bases align to TRBD1. V was clipped by 4 bases and J by 1 base; unmatched bases: 7. The CDR3 loop spans 15 amino acids. Germline-derived CDR1 and CDR2 are SGHVS and FQNEAQ. Full variable domain (outside the CDR3, taken from reference TRBV7-8 and TRBJ2-7): GAGVSQSPRYKVAKRGQDVALRCDPISGHVSLFWYQQALGQGPEFLTYFQNEAQLDKSGLPSDRFFAERPEGSVSTLKIQRTQQEDSAVYLCASSWTGTGSYEQYFGPGTRLTVT.

This clonotype was picked up a small number of times. The chain links TRBV7-6 to TRBJ1-1; D not resolved. The germline V gene has CDR1 SGHVS and CDR2 FNYEAQ. With 5 bases removed from V and 4 bases from J, the gap between germline ends came to 17 bases. The CDR3 length is 15 residues. CDR3 coding DNA: TGTGCCAGCAGCCTTCTCCCAGGCTCGGTCACTGAAGCTTTCTTT. It specifies CASSLLPGSVTEAFF.

Ten or more counts support this clonotype. V and J are TRBV24-1 and TRBJ1-2; D might be TRBD1 (5 bases). The CDR3 length is 14 residues. Trimming took 4 bases from V and 3 from J, leaving 11 bases between them. Germline loops: CDR1 KGHDR, CDR2 SFDVKD. The DNA of the CDR3 is TGTGCCACCAGTGAATCCGGGACCGACTATGGCTACACCTTC. It yields the protein CATSESGTDYGYTF.

This clonotype showed up just a few times. The chain is built from TRBV6-1 and TRBJ2-5, with D possibly being TRBD2 (5 bases). The CDR3 covers 15 residues. Trimming took 4 bases from V and 6 from J, leaving 18 bases between them. The germline gives CDR1 MNHNS, CDR2 SASEGT. The DNA of the CDR3 is TGTGCCAGCAGTGGAGGCGGAGTGGGGAGTCAGACCCAGTACTTC. Its translation: CASSGGGVGSQTQYF.

The chain carries TRBV27 and TRBJ2-1; 10 nucleotides agree with TRBD1. This CDR3 region has 14 residues. J gave up 6 bases and V 4 bases, and 3 bases lay outside the gene matches. From germline, CDR1 is MNHEY and CDR2 SMNVEV (reference sequence). The CDR3 here is CASSWGQGFNEQFF. The DNA of the CDR3 is TGTGCCAGCAGTTGGGGACAGGGGTTCAATGAGCAGTTCTTC.